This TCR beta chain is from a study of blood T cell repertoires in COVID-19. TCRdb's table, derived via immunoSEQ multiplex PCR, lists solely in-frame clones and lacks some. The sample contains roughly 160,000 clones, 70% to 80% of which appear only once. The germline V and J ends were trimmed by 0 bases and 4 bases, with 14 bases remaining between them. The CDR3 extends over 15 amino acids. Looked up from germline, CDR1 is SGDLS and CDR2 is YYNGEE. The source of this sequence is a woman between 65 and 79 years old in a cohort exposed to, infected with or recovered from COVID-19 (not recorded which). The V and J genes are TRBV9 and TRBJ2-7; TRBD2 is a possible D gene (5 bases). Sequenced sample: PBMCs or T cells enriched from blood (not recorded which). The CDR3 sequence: CASSVGPAEGYEQYF. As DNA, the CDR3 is TGTGCCAGCAGCGTAGGCCCAGCGGAAGGTTACGAGCAGTACTTC.